This TCR beta chain was recovered during a study of regulatory T cells in long-lasting Graves disease. Findings and caveats of the study: In persistent patients, shared public clonotypes (more than 2,500) outnumbered those in new patients (roughly 870).

The time point here: persistent/refractory GD, antithyroid drugs over 5 years with positive TRAb. RNA isolated from PBMCs was used to make the TCR library. Details on this clonotype: The antigen is not known.

Trimming left V 0 bases short and J 4 bases short, with 13 bases between. The CDR3 length is 16 residues. CDR1 and CDR2 (germline): SNHLY, FYNNEI. Construction of TCR beta libraries relied on iRepertoire HTBI primers and on Arm-PCR targeting CDR3 regions. TCRdb independently ran MiXCR on the multiplex PCR reads; one entry per CDR3 protein. The sample holds 400,000 or so distinct CDR3 sequences, roughly a quarter seen once. This clonotype originated in a female donor with Graves disease. The chain links TRBV2 to TRBJ1-3; possible D gene TRBD1, 6 bases. The sequenced sample was peripheral blood mononuclear cells (PBMCs), obtained when the disease was refractory, from a patient treated with antithyroid drugs. The CDR3 loop reads CASSEAGGLTGNTIYF. The DNA of the CDR3 is TGTGCCAGCAGTGAAGCTGGGGGGCTAACAGGAAACACCATATATTTT.